This T cell receptor (beta chain) was obtained from a study of neurological immune-mediated disorders. General observations from the study: The absence of shared CDR3 amino acid sequences among expanded clones across subjects suggests private repertoires in all groups.

By share, this clonotype ranks as medium-sized. Its specificity is unknown. 5'RACE with 10-nucleotide random UMIs produced the cDNA. TCRdb analysed the 5' RACE reads with MiXCR anew, one entry per CDR3 protein. The sample holds 25,000 to 35,000 distinct CDR3 sequences, 9.5% to 13% seen once. V was trimmed by 6 bases and J by 1 base, leaving 17 bases between them. This CDR3 spans 16 amino acids. The germline V gene has CDR1 SGDLS and CDR2 YYNGEE. It was blood bank volunteers in Maryland, USA who made up the healthy controls. PBMCs stored at -80 C, 2 million in total, were the source of the unsorted libraries.

This receptor was taken from a woman aged 55-70 years in good health. The specimen sequenced was PBMCs. The J gene is TRBJ2-4, the V gene TRBV9; weak D call: TRBD2 (6 bases). The CDR3 region is CASNKGASEAKNIQYF. The CDR3 nucleotides are TGTGCCAGCAACAAAGGGGCTAGCGAGGCCAAAAACATTCAGTACTTC.